These 3 T cell receptor beta chains originate from one sample sequenced in a study of CD8+CD57+ T cells in acquired aplastic anemia. Genomic DNA templated the TCR beta VDJ and CDR3 profiling. Using its own MiXCR run on the reads, TCRdb lists one record per CDR3 protein. The data contain hundreds of thousands of distinct CDR3 sequences, around 33% of them singletons. Before being chosen for sequencing, patients had shown CD8+CD57+ cell expansion by flow cytometry. Sequenced: sorted CD4+, CD8+, or CD8+CD57+ T cells (not recorded which) from PBMCs. Every receptor here comes from a human donor with aplastic anemia.

This clonotype came up a few times. The V and J genes are TRBV5-8 and TRBJ1-5; D might be TRBD1 (6 bases). Germline V lookup: CDR1 SGHTS, CDR2 YDEGEE. CDR3 length: 15 amino acids. The ends were cut back, 3 bases at V and 0 bases at J, with 10 bases in the middle. CDR3 nucleotide sequence: TGTGCCAGCAGCTCTGGACAGATTAGCAATCAGCCCCAGCATTTT. Amino acid sequence: CASSSGQISNQPQHF. Using reference TRBV5-8 and TRBJ1-5 for the parts outside the CDR3, the full variable domain is EAGVTQSPTHLIKTRGQQATLRCSPISGHTSVYWYQQALGLGLQFLLWYDEGEERNRGNFPPRFSGRQFPNYSSELNVNALELEDSALYLCASSSGQISNQPQHFGDGTRLSIL.

This clonotype showed up just a few times. This chain's CDR3 is CASSPLRGTNTGELFF. The CDR3 DNA reads TGTGCCAGCAGCCCCCTACGCGGGACGAACACCGGGGAGCTGTTTTTT. The chain combines TRBV4-2 with TRBJ2-2, with a weak D call TRBD2 (6 bases). Trimming shortened V by 4 bases and J by 0 bases, and 12 bases separated the two germline ends. The CDR3 consists of 16 residues. CDR1 LGHNA and CDR2 YNFKEQ come from the germline V gene.

This clonotype was found many times. The chain combines TRBV7-3 with TRBJ2-5; D gene uncertain. The CDR3 sequence is 13 residues long. Germline V lookup: CDR1 SGHTA, CDR2 FQGTGA. V was clipped by 0 bases and J by 5 bases, with 7 bases between them. The CDR3 loop is CASSLTPQETQYF. The CDR3 DNA reads TGTGCCAGCAGCTTAACGCCCCAGGAGACCCAGTACTTC.